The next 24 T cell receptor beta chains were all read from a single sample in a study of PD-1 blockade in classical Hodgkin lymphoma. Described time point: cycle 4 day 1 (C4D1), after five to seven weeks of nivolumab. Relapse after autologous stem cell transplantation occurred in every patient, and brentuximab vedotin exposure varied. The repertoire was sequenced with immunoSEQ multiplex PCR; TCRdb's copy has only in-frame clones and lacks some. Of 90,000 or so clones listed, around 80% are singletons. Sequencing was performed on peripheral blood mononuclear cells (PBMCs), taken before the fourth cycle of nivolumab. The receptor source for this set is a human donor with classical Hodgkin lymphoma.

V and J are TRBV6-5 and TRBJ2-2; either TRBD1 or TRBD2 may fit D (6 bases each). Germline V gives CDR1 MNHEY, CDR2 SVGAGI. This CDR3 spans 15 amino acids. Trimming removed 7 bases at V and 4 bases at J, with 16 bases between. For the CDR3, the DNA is TGTGCCAGCACCCCGGGGGCAGGACTCACCGGGGAGCTGTTTTTT. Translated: CASTPGAGLTGELFF.

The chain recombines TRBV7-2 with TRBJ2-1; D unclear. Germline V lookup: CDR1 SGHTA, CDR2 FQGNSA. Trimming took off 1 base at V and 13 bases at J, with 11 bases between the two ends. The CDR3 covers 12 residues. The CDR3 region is CASSLGPGTQFF. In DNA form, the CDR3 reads TGTGCCAGCAGCTTAGGTCCGGGTACCCAGTTCTTC.

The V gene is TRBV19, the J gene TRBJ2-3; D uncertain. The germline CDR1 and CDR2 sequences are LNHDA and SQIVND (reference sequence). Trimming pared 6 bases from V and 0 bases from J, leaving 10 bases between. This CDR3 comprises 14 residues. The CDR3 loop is CASSDGPSTDTQYF. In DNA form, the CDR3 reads TGTGCCAGTAGCGACGGTCCTAGCACAGATACGCAGTATTTT.

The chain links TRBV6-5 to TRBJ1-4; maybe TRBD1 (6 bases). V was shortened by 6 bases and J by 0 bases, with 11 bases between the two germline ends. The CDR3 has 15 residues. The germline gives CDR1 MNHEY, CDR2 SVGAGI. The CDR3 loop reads CASRRGGATNEKLFF. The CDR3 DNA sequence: TGTGCCAGCAGGCGGGGGGGCGCAACTAATGAAAAACTGTTTTTT.

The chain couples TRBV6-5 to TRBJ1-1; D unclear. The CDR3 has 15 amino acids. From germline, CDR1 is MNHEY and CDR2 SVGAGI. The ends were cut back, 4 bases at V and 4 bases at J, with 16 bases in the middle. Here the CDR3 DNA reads TGTGCCAGCAGTTCCCACGATCGGAGAGGCACTGAAGCTTTCTTT. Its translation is CASSSHDRRGTEAFF.

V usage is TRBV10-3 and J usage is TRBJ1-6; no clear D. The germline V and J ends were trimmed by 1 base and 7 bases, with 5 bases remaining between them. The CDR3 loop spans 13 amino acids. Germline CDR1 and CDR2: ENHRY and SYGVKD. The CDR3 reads CAISEYLNSPLHF. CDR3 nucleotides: TGTGCCATCAGTGAGTACTTGAATTCACCCCTCCACTTT.

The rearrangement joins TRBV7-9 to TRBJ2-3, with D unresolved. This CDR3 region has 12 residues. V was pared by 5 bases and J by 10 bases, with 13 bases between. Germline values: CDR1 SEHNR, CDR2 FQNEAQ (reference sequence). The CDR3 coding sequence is TGTGCCAGCAGCGGAATAGTGGGGTCGCAGTATTTT. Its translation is CASSGIVGSQYF.

CDR3 in amino acids: CASSYGDRGGEQYF. Written as DNA, the CDR3 is TGTGCCAGCAGTTACGGAGACAGGGGTGGCGAGCAGTACTTC. The gene calls are TRBV6-5 and TRBJ2-7, with TRBD1 matching over 8 bases. Germline V lookup: CDR1 MNHEY, CDR2 SVGAGI. V trimming: 2 bases; J trimming: 6 bases; junction bases outside the gene matches: 6. The CDR3 runs 14 residues.

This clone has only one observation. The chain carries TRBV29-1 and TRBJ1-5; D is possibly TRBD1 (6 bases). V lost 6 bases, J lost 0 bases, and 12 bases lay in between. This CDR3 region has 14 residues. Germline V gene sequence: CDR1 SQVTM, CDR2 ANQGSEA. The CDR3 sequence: CSVQQGNSNQPQHF. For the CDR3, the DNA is TGCAGCGTGCAACAGGGTAATAGCAATCAGCCCCAGCATTTT.

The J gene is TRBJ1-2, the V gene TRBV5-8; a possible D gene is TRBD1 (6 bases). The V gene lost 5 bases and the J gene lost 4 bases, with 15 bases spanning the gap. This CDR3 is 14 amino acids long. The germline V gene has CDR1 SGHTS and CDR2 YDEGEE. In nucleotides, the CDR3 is TGTGCCAGCAGACAGAAGGGGGGGGTCTATGGCTACACCTTC. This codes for CASRQKGGVYGYTF. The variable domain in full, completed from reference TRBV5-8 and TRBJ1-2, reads EAGVTQSPTHLIKTRGQQATLRCSPISGHTSVYWYQQALGLGLQFLLWYDEGEERNRGNFPPRFSGRQFPNYSSELNVNALELEDSALYLCASRQKGGVYGYTFGSGTRLTVV.

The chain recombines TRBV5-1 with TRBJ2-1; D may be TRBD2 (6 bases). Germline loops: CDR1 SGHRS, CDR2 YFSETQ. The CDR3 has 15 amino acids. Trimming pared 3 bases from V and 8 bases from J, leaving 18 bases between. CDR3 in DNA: TGCGCCAGCAGCTCTGGGCTAGCGCATGGGTATGAGCAGTTCTTC. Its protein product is CASSSGLAHGYEQFF.

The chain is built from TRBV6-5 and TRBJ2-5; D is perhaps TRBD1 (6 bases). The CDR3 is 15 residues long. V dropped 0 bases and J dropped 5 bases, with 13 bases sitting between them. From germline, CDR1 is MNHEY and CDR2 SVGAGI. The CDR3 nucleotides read TGTGCCAGCAGTTACTCAAATCAGGGGTTGGAGACCCAGTACTTC. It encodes CASSYSNQGLETQYF.

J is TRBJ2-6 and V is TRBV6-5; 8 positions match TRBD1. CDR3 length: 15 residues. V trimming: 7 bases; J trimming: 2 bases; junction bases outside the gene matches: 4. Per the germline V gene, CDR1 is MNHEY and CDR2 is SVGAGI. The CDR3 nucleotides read TGTGCCAGCAAGGGACAGGCCCCTGGGGCCAACGTCCTGACTTTC. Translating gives CASKGQAPGANVLTF.

The CDR3, as DNA: TGTGCCAGCAGTTACGGGGCAGGGTGGGGCTACGAGCAGTACTTC. This gives the protein CASSYGAGWGYEQYF. The chain combines TRBV6-5 with TRBJ2-7; D might be TRBD1 (5 bases). Deletions cut 2 bases from V and 3 bases from J, with 14 bases between. Germline V CDR1 and CDR2: MNHEY, SVGAGI. This CDR3 has 15 residues.

CDR3 nucleotide sequence: TGCGCCAGCAGCTCGGATCTGCATGAGCAGTTCTTC. This translates into CASSSDLHEQFF. The chain joins TRBV5-1 to TRBJ2-1, with D hard to call. Trimming cost V 3 bases and J 8 bases, with 9 bases left between them. The CDR3 loop spans 12 amino acids. CDR1 and CDR2 (germline): SGHRS, YFSETQ.

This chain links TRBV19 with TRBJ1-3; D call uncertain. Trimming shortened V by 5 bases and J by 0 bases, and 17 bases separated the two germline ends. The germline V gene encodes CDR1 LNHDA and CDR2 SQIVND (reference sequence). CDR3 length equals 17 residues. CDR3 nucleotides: TGTGCCAGTAGTTCGTCGCAACAGACTTTCTCTGGAAACACCATATATTTT. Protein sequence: CASSSSQQTFSGNTIYF.

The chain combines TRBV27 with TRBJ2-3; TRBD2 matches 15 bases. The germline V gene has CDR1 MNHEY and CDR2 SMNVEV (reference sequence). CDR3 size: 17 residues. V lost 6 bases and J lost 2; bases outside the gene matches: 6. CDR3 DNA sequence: TGTGCCAGCAGCCCGGGACTAGCGGGAGGCGCCACAGATACGCAGTATTTT. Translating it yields CASSPGLAGGATDTQYF.

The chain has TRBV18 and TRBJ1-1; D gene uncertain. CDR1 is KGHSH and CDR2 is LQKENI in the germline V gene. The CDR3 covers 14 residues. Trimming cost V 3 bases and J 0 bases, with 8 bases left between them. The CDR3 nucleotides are TGTGCCAGCTCACCTCGGTCCCTGAACACTGAAGCTTTCTTT. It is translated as CASSPRSLNTEAFF.

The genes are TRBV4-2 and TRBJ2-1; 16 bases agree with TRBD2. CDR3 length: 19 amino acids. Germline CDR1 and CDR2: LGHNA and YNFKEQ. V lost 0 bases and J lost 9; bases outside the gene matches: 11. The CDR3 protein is CASSQDPAGLAGGWGEQFF. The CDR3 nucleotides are TGTGCCAGCAGCCAAGATCCTGCGGGACTAGCGGGAGGGTGGGGTGAGCAGTTCTTC.

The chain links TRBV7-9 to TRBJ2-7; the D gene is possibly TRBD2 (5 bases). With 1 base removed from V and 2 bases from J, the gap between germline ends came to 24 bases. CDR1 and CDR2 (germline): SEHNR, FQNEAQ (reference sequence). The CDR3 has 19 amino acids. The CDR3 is CASSLGVGGSVPTPYEQYF. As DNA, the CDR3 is TGTGCCAGCAGCTTAGGTGTTGGAGGCTCAGTCCCAACTCCCTACGAGCAGTACTTC.

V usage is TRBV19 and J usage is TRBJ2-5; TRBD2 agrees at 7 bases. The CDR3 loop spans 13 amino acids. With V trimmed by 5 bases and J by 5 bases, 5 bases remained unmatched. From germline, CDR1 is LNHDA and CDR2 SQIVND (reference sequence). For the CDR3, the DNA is TGTGCCAGTAGTTTGGGGGGGTTGGAGACCCAGTACTTC. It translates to CASSLGGLETQYF.

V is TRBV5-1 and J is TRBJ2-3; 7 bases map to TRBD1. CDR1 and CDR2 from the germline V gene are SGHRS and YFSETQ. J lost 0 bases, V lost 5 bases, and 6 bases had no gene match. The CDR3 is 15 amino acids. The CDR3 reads CASRGGGSSTDTQYF. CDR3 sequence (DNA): TGCGCCAGCAGAGGGGGCGGCTCTAGCACAGATACGCAGTATTTT.

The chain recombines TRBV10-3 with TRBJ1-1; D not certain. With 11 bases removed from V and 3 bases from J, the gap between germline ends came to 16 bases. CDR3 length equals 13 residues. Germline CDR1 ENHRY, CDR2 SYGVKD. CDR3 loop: CAAATAGDTEAFF. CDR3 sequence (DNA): TGTGCCGCTGCTACAGCTGGGGACACTGAAGCTTTCTTT.

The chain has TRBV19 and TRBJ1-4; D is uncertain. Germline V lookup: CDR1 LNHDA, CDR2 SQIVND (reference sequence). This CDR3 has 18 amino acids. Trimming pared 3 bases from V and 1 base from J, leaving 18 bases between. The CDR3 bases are TGTGCCAGTAGTATTTCGGCCGGACTGCCGTTAACTAATGAAAAACTGTTTTTT. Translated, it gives CASSISAGLPLTNEKLFF.